This TCR beta chain was observed in a study of early T cells in non-severe SARS-CoV-2 infection. Study at large: The study sequenced bulk RNA from unsorted whole blood, with chains unpaired.

Unique molecular identifiers (one per individual cDNA molecule) were attached. MiXCR was run by TCRdb on the 5' RACE reads, yielding one entry per CDR3 protein. The table lists around 94,000 distinct CDR3 sequences, around 14% of them singletons. Worth noting for this clonotype: The antigen is not known. Compared with germline, one end of the junction differs, possibly owing to a read error.

The CDR3 contains 16 residues. CDR1 is SEHNR and CDR2 is FQNEAQ in the germline V gene (reference sequence). Study results and caveats: VDJdb matching skewed toward anti-spike CD8 responses, missing private and CD4 specificities.

V and J are TRBV7-9 and TRBJ2-3; maybe TRBD2 (5 bases). The sequencing input was whole blood. This receptor was obtained from an adult who was a healthcare worker with PCR-confirmed SARS-CoV-2 infection or an uninfected control (not recorded which). This CDR3 reads CASSLTVGVLTDTRYF. The CDR3 nucleotides are TGTGCCAGCAGCTTAACAGTGGGAGTGTTAACAGATACGCGGTATTTT.